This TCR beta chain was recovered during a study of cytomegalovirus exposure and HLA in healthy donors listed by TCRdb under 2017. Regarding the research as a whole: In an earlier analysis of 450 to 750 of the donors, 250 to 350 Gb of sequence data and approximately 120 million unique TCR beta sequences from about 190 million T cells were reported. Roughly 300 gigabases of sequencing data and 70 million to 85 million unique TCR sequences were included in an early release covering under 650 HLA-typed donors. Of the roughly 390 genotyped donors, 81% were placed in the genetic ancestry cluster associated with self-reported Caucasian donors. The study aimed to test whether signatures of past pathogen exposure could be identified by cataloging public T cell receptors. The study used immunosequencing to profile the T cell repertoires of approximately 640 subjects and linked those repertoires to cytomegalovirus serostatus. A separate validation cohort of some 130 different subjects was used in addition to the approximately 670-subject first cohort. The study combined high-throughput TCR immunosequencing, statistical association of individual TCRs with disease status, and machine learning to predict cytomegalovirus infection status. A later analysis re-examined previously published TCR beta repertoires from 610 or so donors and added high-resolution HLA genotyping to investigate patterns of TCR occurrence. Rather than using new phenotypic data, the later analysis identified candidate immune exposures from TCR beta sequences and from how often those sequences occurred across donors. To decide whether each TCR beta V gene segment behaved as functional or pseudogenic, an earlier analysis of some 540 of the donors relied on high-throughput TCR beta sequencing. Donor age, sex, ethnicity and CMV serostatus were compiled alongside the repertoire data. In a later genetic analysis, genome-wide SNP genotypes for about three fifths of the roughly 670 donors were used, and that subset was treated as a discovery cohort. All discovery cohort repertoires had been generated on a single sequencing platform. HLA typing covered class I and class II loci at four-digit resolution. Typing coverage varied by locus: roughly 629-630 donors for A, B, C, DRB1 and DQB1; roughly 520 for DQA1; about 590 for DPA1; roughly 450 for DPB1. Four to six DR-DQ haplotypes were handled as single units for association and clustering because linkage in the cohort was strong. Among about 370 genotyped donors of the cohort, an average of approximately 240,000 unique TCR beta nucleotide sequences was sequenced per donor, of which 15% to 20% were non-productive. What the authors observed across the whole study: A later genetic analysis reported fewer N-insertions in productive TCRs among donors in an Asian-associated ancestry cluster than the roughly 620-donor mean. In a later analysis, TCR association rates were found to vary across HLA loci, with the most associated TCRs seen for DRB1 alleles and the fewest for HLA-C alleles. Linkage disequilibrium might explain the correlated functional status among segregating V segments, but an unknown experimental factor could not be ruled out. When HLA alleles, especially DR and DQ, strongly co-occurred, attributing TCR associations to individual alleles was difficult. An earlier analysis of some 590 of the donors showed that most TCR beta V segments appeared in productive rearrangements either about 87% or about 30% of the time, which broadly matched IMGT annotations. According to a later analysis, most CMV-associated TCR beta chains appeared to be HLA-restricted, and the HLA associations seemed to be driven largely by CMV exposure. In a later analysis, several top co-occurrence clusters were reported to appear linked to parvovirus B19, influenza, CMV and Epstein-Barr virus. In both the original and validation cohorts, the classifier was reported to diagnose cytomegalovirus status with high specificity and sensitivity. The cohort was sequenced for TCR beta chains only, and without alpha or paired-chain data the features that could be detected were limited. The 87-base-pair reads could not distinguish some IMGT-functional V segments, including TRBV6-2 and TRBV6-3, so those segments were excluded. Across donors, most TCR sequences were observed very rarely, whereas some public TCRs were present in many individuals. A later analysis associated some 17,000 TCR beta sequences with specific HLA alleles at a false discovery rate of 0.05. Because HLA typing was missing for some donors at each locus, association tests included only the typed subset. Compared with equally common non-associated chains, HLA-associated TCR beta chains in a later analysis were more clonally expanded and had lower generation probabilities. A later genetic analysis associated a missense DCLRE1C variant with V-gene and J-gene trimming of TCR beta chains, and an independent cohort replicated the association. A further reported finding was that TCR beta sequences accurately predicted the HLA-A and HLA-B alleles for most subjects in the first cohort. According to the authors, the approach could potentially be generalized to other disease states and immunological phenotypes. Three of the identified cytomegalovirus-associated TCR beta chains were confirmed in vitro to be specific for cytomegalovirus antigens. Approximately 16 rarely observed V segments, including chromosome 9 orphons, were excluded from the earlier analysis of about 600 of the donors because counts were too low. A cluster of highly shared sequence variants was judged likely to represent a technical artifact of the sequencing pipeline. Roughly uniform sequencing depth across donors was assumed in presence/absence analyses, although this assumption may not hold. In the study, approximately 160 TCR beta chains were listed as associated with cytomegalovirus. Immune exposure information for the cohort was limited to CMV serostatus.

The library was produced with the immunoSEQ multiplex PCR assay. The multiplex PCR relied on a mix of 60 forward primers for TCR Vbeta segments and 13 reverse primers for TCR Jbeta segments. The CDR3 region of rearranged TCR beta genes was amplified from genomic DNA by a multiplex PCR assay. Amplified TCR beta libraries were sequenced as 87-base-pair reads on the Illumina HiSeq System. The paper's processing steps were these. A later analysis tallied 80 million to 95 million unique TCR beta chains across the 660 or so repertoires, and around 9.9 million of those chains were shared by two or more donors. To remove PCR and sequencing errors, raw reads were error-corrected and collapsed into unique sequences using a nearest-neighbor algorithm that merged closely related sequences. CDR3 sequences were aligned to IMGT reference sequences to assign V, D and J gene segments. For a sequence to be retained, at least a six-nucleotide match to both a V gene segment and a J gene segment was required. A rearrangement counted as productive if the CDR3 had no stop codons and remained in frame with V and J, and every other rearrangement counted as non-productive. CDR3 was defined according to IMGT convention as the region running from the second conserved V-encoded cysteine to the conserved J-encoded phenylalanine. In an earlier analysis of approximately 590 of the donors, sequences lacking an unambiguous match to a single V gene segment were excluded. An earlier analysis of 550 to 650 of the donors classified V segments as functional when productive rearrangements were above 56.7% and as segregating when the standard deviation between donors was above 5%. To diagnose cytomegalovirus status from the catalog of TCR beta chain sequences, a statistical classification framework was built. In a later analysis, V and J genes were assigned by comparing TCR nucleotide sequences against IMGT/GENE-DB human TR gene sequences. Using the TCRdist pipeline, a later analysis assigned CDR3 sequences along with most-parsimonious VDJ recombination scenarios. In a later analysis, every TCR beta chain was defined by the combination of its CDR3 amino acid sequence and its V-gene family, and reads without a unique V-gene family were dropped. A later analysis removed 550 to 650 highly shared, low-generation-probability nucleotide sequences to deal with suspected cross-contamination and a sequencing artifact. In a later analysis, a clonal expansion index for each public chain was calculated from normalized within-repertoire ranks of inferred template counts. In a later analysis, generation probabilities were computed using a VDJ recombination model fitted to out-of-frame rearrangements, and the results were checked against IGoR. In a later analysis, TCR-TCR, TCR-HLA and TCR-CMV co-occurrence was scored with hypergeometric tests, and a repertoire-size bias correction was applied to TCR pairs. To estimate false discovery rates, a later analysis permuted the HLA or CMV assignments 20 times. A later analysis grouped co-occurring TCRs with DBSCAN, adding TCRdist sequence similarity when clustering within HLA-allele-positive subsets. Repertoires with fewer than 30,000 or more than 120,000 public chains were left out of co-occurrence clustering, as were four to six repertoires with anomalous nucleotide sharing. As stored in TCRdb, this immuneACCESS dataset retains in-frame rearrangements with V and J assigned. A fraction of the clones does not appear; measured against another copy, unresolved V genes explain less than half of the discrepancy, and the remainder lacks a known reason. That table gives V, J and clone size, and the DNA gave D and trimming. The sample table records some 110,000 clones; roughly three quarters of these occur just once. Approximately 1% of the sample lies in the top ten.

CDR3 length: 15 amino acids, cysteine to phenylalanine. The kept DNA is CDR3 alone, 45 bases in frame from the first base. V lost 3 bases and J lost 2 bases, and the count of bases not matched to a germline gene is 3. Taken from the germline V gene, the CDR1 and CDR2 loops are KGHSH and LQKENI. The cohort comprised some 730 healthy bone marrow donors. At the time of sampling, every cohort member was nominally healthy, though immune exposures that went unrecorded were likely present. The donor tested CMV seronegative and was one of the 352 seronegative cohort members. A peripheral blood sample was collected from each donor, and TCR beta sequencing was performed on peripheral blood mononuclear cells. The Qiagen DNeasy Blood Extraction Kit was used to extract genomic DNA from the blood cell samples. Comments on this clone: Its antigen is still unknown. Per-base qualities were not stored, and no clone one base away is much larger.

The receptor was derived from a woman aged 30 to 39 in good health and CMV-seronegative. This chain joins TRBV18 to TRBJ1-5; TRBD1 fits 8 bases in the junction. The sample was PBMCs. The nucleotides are TGTGCCAGCTCACCGACAGGGGATGGCAATCAGCCCCAGCATTTT. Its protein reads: CASSPTGDGNQPQHF.